This is a list of T cell receptor beta chains from one sample in a study of graft-versus-host responses after intestinal transplantation. Measured with immunoSEQ multiplex PCR; TCRdb has only the in-frame clones, and not every one. The sample has under 6,000 clones, around 86% seen once. The sample was ileum tissue, taken 156 days after intestinal transplant. Receptors were obtained from a human patient who received an intestinal transplant, so some T cells may come from the graft donor. CDR3s include the opening cysteine and the closing phenylalanine or tryptophan.

len | j_gene | v_gene | CDR3aa
15 | TRBJ2-5 | TRBV6-1 | CASSESLGGGTTQYF
17 | TRBJ1-1 | TRBV28 | CASSIAWDRLDGTEAFF
13 | TRBJ2-7 | TRBV25-1 | CASSVSRDSEQYF
13 | TRBJ2-3 | TRBV29-1 | CSVVGRGTDTQYF
11 | TRBJ2-1 | TRBV6-1 | CASSEVGVQFF
16 | TRBJ2-7 | TRBV7-8 | CASTQTLVGYSYEQYF
13 | TRBJ1-2 | TRBV27 | CASSPRAGSGYTF
15 | TRBJ2-6 | TRBV9 | CASSVAGRGANVLTF
14 | TRBJ1-5 | TRBV7-2 | CASSLWNSNQPQHF
14 | TRBJ2-3 | TRBV4-1 | CASSQETVRDTQYF
12 | TRBJ2-2 | TRBV7-2 | CASSTRSGELFF
15 | TRBJ1-2 | TRBV19 | CASSTDSRRDYGYTF
16 | TRBJ2-3 | TRBV4-2 | CASSQVEAGAVDTQYF
12 | TRBJ2-3 | TRBV5-1 | CASSLAQDTQYF
12 | TRBJ2-3 | TRBV4-2 | CASSQHRDTQYF
15 | TRBJ2-3 | TRBV27 | CASRSFTRTTDTQYF
17 | TRBJ2-3 | TRBV10-1 | CASSESGNRRFTDTQYF
14 | TRBJ2-7 | TRBV19 | CASSIGTPSGEQYF
17 | TRBJ2-7 | TRBV4-1 | CASSQVISSGGSYEQYF
15 | TRBJ1-2 | TRBV2 | CASSKDRASNYGYTF
12 | TRBJ1-5 | TRBV29-1 | CSVRDGGQPQHF
14 | TRBJ2-5 | TRBV11-2 | CASSPDRKQETQYF
13 | TRBJ1-1 | TRBV7-2 | CASRLGQNTEAFF
12 | TRBJ2-7 | TRBV6-5 | CASKYRGGEQYF
14 | - | TRBV27 | CASGDGISSYEQYF
17 | TRBJ2-3 | TRBV30 | CAWSVPGLAGTTDTQYF
14 | TRBJ1-5 | TRBV28 | CATVDRGSNQPQHF
13 | TRBJ2-7 | TRBV10-3 | CAISAGRAYEQYF
14 | TRBJ1-5 | TRBV6-1 | CASSEMSGSQPQHF
14 | TRBJ2-3 | TRBV10-2 | CASSAAITADTQYF
15 | TRBJ2-1 | TRBV27 | CASSLSIAREDEQFF
14 | TRBJ2-7 | TRBV2 | CASTSGTNWREQYF
14 | TRBJ1-2 | TRBV5-1 | CASRGQAFNYGYTF
13 | TRBJ2-1 | TRBV10-1 | CASSVDEYNEQFF
16 | TRBJ2-5 | TRBV9 | CASSDGDRPYQETQYF
13 | TRBJ2-1 | TRBV27 | CASSLSGRREQFF
14 | TRBJ1-2 | TRBV6-1 | CASSERTGGDGYTF
13 | TRBJ1-2 | TRBV6-1 | CASSERLGMGYTF
16 | TRBJ2-2 | TRBV18 | CASSTIQGGNTGELFF
15 | TRBJ1-2 | TRBV27 | CASSPRDRPRHGYTF
15 | TRBJ2-7 | TRBV28 | CASSFTSGRVGEQYF
13 | TRBJ1-2 | TRBV7-9 | CASSQPGNYGYTF
13 | TRBJ1-4 | TRBV6-1 | CASSEQGVEKLFF
13 | TRBJ1-2 | TRBV14 | CASSQGTVYGYTF
15 | TRBJ1-6 | TRBV6-5 | CASSSHPLGASPLHF
16 | TRBJ1-1 | TRBV7-4 | CASSSITGGPNTEAFF
17 | TRBJ2-3 | TRBV9 | CASSVNRDRGNTDTQYF
15 | TRBJ1-2 | TRBV5-1 | CASSWGLTVHYGYTF